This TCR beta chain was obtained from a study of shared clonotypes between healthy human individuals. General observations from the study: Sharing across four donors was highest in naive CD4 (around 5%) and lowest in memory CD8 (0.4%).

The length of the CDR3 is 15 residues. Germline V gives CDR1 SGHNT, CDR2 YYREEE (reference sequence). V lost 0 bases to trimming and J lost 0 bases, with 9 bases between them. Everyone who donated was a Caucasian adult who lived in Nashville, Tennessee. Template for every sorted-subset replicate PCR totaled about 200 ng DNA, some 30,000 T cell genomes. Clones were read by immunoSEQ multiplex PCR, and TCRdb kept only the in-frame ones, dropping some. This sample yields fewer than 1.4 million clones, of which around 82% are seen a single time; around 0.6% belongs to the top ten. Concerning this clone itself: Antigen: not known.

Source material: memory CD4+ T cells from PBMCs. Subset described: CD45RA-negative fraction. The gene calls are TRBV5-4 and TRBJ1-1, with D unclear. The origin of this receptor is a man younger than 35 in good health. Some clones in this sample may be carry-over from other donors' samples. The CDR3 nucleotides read TGTGCCAGCAGCTTGGCCGACAAAATGAACACTGAAGCTTTCTTT. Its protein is CASSLADKMNTEAFF.